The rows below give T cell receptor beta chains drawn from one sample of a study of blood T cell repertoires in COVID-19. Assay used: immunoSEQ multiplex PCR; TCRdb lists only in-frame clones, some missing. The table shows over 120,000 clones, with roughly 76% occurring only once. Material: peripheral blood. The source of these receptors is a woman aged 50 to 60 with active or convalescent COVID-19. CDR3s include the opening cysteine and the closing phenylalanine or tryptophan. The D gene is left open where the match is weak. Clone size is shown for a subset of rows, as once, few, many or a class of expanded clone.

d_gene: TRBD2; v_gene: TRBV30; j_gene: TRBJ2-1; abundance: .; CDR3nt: TGTGCCTGGAGTGTACGGGGTGAGAGCGGGAGGTCGGTCTTC; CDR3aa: CAWSVRGESGRSVF
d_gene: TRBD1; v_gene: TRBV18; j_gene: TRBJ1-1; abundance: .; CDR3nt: TGTGCCAGCTCACCCCGGATGAGCTGGACAGGGCCCATGAACACTGAAGCTTTCTTT; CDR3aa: CASSPRMSWTGPMNTEAFF
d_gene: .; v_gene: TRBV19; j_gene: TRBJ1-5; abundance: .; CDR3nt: TGTGCCAGTAGTGCGCAACAGGGACGGAATCAGCCCCAGCATTTT; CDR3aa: CASSAQQGRNQPQHF
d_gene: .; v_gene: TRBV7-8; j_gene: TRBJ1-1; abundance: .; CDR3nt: TGTGCCAGCAGCTCTTACAGGAACACTGAAGCTTTCTTT; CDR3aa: CASSSYRNTEAFF
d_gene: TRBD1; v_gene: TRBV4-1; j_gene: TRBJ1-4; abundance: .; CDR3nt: TGCGCCAGCAGCAACCGGGACAGGGTATCTGATGAAAAACTGTTTTTT; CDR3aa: CASSNRDRVSDEKLFF
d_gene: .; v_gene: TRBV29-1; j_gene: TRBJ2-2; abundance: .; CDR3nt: TGCAGCGTTGATCAGGGGCCCACCGGGGAGCTGTTTTTT; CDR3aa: CSVDQGPTGELFF
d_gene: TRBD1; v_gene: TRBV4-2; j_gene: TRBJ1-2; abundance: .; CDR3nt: TGTGCCAGCAGCCGTGATCTGGGACAGGGGCGAGGCTACACCTTC; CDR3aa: CASSRDLGQGRGYTF
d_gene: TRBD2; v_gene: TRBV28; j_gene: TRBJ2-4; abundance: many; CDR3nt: TGTGCCAGCATTGTTCGGGAGGGCGCCAAAAACATTCAGTACTTC; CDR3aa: CASIVREGAKNIQYF
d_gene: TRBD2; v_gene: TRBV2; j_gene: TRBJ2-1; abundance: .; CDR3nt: TGTGCCAGCAGTGGGAGACTAGCGGTCGGCTACAATGAGCAGTTCTTC; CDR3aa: CASSGRLAVGYNEQFF
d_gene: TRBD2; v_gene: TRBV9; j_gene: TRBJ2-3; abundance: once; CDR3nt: TGTGCCAGCAGCGTTGGGTCGGGAGGGTTCGGCGATACGCAGTATTTT; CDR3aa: CASSVGSGGFGDTQYF
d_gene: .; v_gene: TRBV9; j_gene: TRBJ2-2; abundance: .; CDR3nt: TGTGCCAGCAGCGCGCCCGGGAACATCAACACCGGGGAGCTGTTTTTT; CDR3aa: CASSAPGNINTGELFF
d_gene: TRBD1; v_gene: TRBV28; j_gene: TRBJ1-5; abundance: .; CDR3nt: TGTGCCAGCGACAGGGCCTATAGCAATCAGCCCCAGCATTTT; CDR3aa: CASDRAYSNQPQHF
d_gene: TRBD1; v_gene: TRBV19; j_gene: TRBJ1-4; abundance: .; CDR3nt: TGTGCCAGTAGTCAAAACGGACAGGGCGTTGAAAAACTGTTTTTT; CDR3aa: CASSQNGQGVEKLFF
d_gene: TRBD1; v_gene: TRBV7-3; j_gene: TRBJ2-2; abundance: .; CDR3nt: TGTGCCAGCAGCTTAACAGGGGGCAACGGAGGCACCGGGGAGCTGTTTTTT; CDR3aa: CASSLTGGNGGTGELFF
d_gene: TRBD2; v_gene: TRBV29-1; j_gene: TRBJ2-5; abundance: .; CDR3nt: TGCAGCGTGGGGGAACGGGGGGGAGAGACCCAGTACTTC; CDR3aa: CSVGERGGETQYF
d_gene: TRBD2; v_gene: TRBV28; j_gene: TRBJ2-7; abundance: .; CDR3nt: TGTGCCAGCAGTTCCCATGGCATTACGGCGGGAGGCAACTACGAGCAGTACTTC; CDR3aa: CASSSHGITAGGNYEQYF
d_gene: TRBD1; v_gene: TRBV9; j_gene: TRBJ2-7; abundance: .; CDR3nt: TGTGCCAGCAGCGTACAGACAGGGGGTGGGTACGAGCAGTACTTC; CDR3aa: CASSVQTGGGYEQYF
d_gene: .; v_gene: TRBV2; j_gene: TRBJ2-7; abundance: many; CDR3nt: TGTGCCAGCAGTGAACCCCTTTCCTACGAGCAGTACTTC; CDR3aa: CASSEPLSYEQYF
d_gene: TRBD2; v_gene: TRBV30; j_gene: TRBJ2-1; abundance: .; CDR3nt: TGTGCCGGGGCTCCTAGCGGGAGGGCCTTGGGTAATGAGCAGTTCTTC; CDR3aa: CAGAPSGRALGNEQFF
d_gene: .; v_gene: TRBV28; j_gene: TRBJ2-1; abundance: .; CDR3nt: TGTGCCAGCAGTTGGCAGGCCAGTAATGAGCAGTTCTTC; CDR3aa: CASSWQASNEQFF
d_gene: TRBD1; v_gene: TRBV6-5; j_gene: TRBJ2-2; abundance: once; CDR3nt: TGTGCCAGCAATTGGGACAGGGTCACCGGGGAGCTGTTTTTT; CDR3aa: CASNWDRVTGELFF
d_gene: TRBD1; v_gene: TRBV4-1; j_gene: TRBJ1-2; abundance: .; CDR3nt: TGCGCCAGCAGCCAAGATACCGGGACAGCTTATGGCTACACCTTC; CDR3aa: CASSQDTGTAYGYTF
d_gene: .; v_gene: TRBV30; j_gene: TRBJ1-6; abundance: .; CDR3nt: TGTGCCTGGAGTGTCGGAGGGGAGGTTTCACCCCTCCACTTT; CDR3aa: CAWSVGGEVSPLHF
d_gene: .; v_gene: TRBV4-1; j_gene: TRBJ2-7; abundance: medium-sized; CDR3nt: TGCGCCAGCAGCCCCGCGGGACAGTTGTGGGACGAGCAGTACTTC; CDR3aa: CASSPAGQLWDEQYF
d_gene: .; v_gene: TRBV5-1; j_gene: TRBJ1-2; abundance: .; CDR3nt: TGCGCCAGCAGCTGGGATGGAGGGGTGAGAGGCTACACCTTC; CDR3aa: CASSWDGGVRGYTF
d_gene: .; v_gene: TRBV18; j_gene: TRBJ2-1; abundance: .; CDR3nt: TGTGCCAGCTCACCATTATCAGGGGCAAATGAGCAGTTCTTC; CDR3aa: CASSPLSGANEQFF
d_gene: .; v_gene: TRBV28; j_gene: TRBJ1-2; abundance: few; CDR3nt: TGTGCCAGCAGTTCCCCCCCGGGGGACGGCTACACCTTC; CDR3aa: CASSSPPGDGYTF
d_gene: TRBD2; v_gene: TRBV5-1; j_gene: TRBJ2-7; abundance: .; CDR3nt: TGCGCCAGCAGCGTGACTAGCGGGGGCTACGAGCAGTACTTC; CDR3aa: CASSVTSGGYEQYF
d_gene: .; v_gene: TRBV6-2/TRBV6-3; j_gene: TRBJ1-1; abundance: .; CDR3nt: TGTGCCAGCAGTCGGAGGAAGGAAGCTTTCTTT; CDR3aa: CASSRRKEAFF
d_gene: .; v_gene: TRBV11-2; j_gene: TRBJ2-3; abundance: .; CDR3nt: TGTGCCAGCAGCCGGCTTGGGAGCCGCACAGATACGCAGTATTTT; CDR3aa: CASSRLGSRTDTQYF
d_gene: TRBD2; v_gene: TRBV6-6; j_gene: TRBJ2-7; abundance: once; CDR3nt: TGTGCCAGCAGTTACGGTAGCGGGGGGTCGGGGCAGTACTTC; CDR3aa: CASSYGSGGSGQYF
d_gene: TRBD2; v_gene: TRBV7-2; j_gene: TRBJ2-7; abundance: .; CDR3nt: TGTGCCAGCAGCCCCGTAGCGGGACCCCTTTATGAGCAGTACTTC; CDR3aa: CASSPVAGPLYEQYF
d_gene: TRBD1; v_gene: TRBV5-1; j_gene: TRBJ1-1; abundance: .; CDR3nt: TGCGCCAGCACCCTGACAGGGGGCATCGATGAAGCTTTCTTT; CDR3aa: CASTLTGGIDEAFF
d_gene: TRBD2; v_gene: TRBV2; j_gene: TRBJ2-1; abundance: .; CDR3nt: TGTGCCAGCACTGGGCGGGAGGACAGTGAGCAGTTCTTC; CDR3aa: CASTGREDSEQFF
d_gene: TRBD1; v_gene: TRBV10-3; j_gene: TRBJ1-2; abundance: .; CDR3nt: TGTGCCATCGGGACAGCTCCTTCTAACTATGGCTACACCTTC; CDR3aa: CAIGTAPSNYGYTF